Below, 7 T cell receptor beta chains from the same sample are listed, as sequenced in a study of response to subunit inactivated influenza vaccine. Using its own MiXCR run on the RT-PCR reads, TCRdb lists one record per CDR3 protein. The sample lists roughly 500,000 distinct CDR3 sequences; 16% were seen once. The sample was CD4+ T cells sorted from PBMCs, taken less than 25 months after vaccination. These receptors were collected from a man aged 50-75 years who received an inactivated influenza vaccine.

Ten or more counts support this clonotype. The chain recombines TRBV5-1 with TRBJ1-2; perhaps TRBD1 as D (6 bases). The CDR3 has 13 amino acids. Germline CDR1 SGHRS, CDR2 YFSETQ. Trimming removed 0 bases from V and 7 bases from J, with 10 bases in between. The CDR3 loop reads CASSLAGVGGYTF. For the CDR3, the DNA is TGCGCCAGCAGCTTGGCAGGGGTTGGTGGCTACACCTTC.

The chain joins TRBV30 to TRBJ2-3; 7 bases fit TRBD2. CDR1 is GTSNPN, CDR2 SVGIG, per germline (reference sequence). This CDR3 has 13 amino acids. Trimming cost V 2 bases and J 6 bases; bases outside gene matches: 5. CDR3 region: CAWSKTSPDTQYF. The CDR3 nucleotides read TGTGCCTGGAGTAAGACTAGCCCCGATACGCAGTATTTT.

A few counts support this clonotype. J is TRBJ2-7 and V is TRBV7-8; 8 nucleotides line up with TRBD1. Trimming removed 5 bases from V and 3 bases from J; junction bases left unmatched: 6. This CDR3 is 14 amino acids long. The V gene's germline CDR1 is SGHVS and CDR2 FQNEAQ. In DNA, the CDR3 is TGTGCCAGCAGCCCGGGACAGGCCTACTACGAGCAGTACTTC. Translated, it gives CASSPGQAYYEQYF.

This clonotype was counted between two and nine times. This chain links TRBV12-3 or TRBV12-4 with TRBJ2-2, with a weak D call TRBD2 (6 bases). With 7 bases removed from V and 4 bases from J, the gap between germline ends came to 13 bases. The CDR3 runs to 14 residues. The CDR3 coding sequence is TGTGCCAGCAAGACGGGAGTAATCACCGGGGAGCTGTTTTTT. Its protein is CASKTGVITGELFF.

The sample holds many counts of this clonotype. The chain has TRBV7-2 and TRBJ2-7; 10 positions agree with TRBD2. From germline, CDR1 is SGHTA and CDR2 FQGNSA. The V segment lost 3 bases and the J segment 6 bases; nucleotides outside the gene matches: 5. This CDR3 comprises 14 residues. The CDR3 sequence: CASSLLAGGAEQYF. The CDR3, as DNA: TGTGCCAGCAGCTTGTTAGCGGGAGGTGCCGAGCAGTACTTC.

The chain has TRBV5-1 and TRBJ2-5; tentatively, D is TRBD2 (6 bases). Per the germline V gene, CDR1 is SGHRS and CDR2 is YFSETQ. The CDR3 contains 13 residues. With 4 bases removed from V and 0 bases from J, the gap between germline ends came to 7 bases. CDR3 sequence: CASSPGDQETQYF. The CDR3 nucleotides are TGCGCCAGCAGCCCGGGGGACCAAGAGACCCAGTACTTC.

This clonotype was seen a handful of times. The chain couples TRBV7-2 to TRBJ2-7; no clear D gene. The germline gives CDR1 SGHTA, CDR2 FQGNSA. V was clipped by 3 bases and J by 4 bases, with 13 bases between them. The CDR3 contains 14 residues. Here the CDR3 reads CASSFGISRYEQYF. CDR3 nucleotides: TGTGCCAGCAGCTTCGGCATTTCCAGGTACGAGCAGTACTTC.